This T cell receptor (beta chain) emerged from a study of CD8 T cells in Susac syndrome. With random hexamers, reverse transcription was performed on roughly 0.45 to 1 ug of RNA. Via MiXCR, TCRdb re-called the immunoSEQ multiplex PCR reads, giving one row per CDR3 protein. The sample has roughly 130,000 distinct CDR3 sequences, 94% seen once; the top ten hold about 0.12%. CDR1 is GTSNPN and CDR2 is SVGIG in the germline V gene (reference sequence). Trimming pared 3 bases from V and 0 bases from J, leaving 20 bases between. This CDR3 has 17 amino acids. The chain couples TRBV30 to TRBJ1-2, with D possibly matching TRBD1 (5 bases). The clonotype originates from a human donor with multiple sclerosis. Sequencing was done on a sample of CD4+ T cells from PBMCs. The CDR3 bases are TGTGCCTGGAGGGGAAAGATTGGGACGGCGACTAACTATGGCTACACCTTC. This codes for CAWRGKIGTATNYGYTF.